This T cell receptor (beta chain) was recovered during a study of T cell repertoires in cytomegalovirus infection. In the study overall: Public TCR beta signatures indicated both CMV infection and matching HLA type. Broader study findings: The ex vivo response was dominated by HLA-C-restricted CMV-specific TCR beta clonotypes. Individuals carrying CMV plus the relevant HLA were identified by cumulative frequency of public TCR beta families.

Points on this clonotype: The target antigen is unknown.

Via MiXCR, TCRdb re-called the reads, giving one row per CDR3 protein. This sample yields 400,000 or so distinct CDR3 sequences, of which about a third are seen a single time; roughly an eighth belongs to the top ten. V lost 2 bases to trimming and J lost 9 bases; unmatched junction nucleotides: 7. The V gene's germline CDR1 is LNHDA and CDR2 SQIVND (reference sequence). This CDR3 contains 14 residues. The rearrangement uses TRBV19 and TRBJ2-1, with 7 bases fitting TRBD2. The clonotype comes from a human donor in good health (CMV status not recorded). Some clones in this sample may be carry-over from other donors' samples. The specimen sequenced was PBMCs. The CDR3: CASSISGTQAEQFF. CDR3 nucleotides: TGTGCCAGTAGTATAAGCGGGACCCAGGCTGAGCAGTTCTTC.